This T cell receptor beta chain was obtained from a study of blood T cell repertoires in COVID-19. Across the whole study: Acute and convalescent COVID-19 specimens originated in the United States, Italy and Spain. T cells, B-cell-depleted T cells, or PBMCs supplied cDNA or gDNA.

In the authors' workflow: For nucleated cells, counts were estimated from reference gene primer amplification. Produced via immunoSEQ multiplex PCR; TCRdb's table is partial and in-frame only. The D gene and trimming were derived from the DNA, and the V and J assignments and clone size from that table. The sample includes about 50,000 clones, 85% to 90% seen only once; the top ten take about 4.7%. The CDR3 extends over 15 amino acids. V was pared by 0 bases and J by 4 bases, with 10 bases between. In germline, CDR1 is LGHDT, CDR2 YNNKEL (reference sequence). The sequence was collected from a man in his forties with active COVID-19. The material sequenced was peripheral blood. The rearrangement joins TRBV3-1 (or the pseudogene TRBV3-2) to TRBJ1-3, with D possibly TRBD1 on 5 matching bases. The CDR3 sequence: CASSQESGLGNTIYF. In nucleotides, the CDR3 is TGTGCCAGCAGCCAAGAGTCAGGGCTAGGAAACACCATATATTTT.